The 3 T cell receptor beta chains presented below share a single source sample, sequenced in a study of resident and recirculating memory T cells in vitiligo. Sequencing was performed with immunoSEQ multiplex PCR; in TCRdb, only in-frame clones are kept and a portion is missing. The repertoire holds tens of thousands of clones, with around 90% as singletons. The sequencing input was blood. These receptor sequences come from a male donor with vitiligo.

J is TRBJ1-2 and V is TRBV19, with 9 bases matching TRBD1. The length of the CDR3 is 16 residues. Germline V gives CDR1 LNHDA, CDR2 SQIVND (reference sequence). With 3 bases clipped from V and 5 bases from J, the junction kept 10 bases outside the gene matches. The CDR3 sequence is CASSIWAWDREYGYTF. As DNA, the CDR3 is TGTGCCAGTAGTATTTGGGCCTGGGACAGGGAGTATGGCTACACCTTC.

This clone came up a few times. In nucleotides, the CDR3 is TGTGCCAGCAGTCCGGGACAGTATAGCAATCAGCCCCAGCATTTT. Protein product: CASSPGQYSNQPQHF. The chain combines TRBV2 with TRBJ1-5, with 7 bases matching TRBD1. CDR1 is SNHLY and CDR2 is FYNNEI in the germline V gene. V lost 5 bases to trimming and J lost 0 bases; unmatched junction nucleotides: 4. This CDR3 comprises 15 residues.

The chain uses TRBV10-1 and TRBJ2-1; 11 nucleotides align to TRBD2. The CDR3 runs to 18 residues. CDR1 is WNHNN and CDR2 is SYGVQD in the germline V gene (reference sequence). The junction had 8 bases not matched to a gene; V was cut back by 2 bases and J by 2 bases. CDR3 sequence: CASSESLAGGPTYNEQFF. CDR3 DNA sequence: TGCGCCAGCAGTGAGAGTCTAGCGGGAGGACCGACCTACAATGAGCAGTTCTTC.